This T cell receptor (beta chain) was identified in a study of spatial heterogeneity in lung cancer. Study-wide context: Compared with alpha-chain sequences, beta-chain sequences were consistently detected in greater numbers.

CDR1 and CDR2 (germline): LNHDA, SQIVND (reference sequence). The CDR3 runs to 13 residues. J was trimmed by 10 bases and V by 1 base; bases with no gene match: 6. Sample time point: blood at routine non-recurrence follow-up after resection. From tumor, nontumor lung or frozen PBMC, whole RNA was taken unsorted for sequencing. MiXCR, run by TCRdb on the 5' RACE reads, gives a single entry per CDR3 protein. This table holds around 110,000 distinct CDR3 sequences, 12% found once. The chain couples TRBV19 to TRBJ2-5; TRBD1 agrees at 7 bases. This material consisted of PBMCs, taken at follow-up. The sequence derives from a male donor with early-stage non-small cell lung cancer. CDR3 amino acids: CASSIGDRAFQYF. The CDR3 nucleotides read TGTGCCAGTAGTATAGGAGACAGGGCGTTCCAGTACTTC.